The source of this TCR beta chain is a study of cytomegalovirus exposure and HLA in healthy donors. The V and J ends lost 4 bases and 0 bases respectively, with 9 bases between them. Germline values: CDR1 MDHEN, CDR2 SYDVKM. This CDR3 has 14 amino acids. The assay was immunoSEQ multiplex PCR, and TCRdb's table has in-frame clones only and misses some. The repertoire has 200,000 to 300,000 clones, less than 95% of them found once; the top ten carry just over 3%. The sequenced material came from PBMCs. The TCR originated in a woman younger than 45 in good health and CMV-seronegative. The chain couples TRBV28 to TRBJ1-2; D not resolved. Here the CDR3 DNA reads TGTGCCAGCAGTTCATCGCCATCTAACTATGGCTACACCTTC. Translated, it gives CASSSSPSNYGYTF.